These 20 T cell receptor beta chains were sequenced from one sample in a study of graft-versus-host responses after intestinal transplantation. TCRdb's table, derived via immunoSEQ multiplex PCR, lists solely in-frame clones and lacks some. This sample has approximately 93,000 clones; 85% to 95% occur once, and the top ten carry about 0.062%. These receptors' targets are unknown. The specimen was unstimulated CD8+ T cells sorted from spleen or lymph node cells, collected before transplant. These receptors came from a human donor who was the organ donor for an intestinal transplant.

The chain combines TRBV4-1 with TRBJ2-7, with D possibly being TRBD2 (5 bases). The germline CDR1 and CDR2 sequences are MGHRA and YSYEKL. This CDR3 contains 14 residues. Trimming stripped 2 bases from V and 5 bases from J, with 13 bases between. The CDR3 sequence: CASSQLPYGDEQYF. CDR3 nucleotides: TGCGCCAGCAGCCAACTACCCTACGGGGACGAGCAGTACTTC.

The CDR3 loop is CASSHIGGSGSYNEQFF. CDR3 in DNA: TGTGCCAGCAGCCACATCGGGGGGAGTGGCTCCTACAATGAGCAGTTCTTC. The chain couples TRBV27 to TRBJ2-1; 7 bases are a match to TRBD2. Trimming cost V 6 bases and J 0 bases; bases outside gene matches: 11. Germline V gene lookup returns CDR1 MNHEY and CDR2 SMNVEV (reference sequence). The CDR3 length is 17 residues.

The chain combines TRBV21-1 with TRBJ1-2; TRBD1 is taken as the D call from the table, unchecked against the DNA. TRBV21-1 is classified as a pseudogene. This CDR3 has 15 amino acids. DNA for the CDR3: TGTGCCAGCAGCAAGGGGCCCCGGGACATCCCCGGCTACACCTTC. Protein sequence: CASSKGPRDIPGYTF.

The V and J genes are TRBV6-1 and TRBJ1-1; D unclear. This CDR3 is built from 15 residues. V was cut by 3 bases and J by 1 base, with 12 bases left in between. Germline CDR1 and CDR2: MNHNS and SASEGT. As DNA, the CDR3 is TGTGCCAGCAGTGACCGGAGCCTCAAGAACACTGAAGCTTTCTTT. Its protein is CASSDRSLKNTEAFF.

The chain couples TRBV7-3 to TRBJ2-3, with TRBD2 matching 9 bases. J was trimmed by 2 bases and V by 0 bases; bases with no gene match: 12. The length of the CDR3 is 19 residues. Germline CDR1 and CDR2: SGHTA and FQGTGA. The CDR3 DNA is TGTGCCAGCAGCTTAACTTCCTCGGGTAGCGGGGGCTACACAGATACGCAGTATTTT. Amino acids: CASSLTSSGSGGYTDTQYF.

The gene calls are TRBV9 and TRBJ1-2, with TRBD1 identical over 10 bases. The CDR3 runs 15 residues. Germline CDR1 is SGDLS and CDR2 is YYNGEE. Unmatched junction bases numbered 10, after V lost 8 bases and J lost 3 bases. In DNA, the CDR3 is TGTGCCAGTCCAAGACAGGGGGCGCCGGACTATGGCTACACCTTC. This gives the protein CASPRQGAPDYGYTF.

V usage is TRBV7-2 and J usage is TRBJ2-5, with 8 bases fitting TRBD2. This CDR3 contains 16 residues. V was pared by 3 bases and J by 4 bases, with 10 bases of the junction left unmatched. CDR1 and CDR2 (germline): SGHTA, FQGNSA. The CDR3 region is CASSFREGVQRETQYF. For the CDR3, the DNA is TGTGCCAGCAGCTTCCGGGAGGGGGTCCAACGAGAGACCCAGTACTTC.

The chain is built from TRBV4-1 and TRBJ1-1, with a tentative D call TRBD1 (6 bases). CDR1 is MGHRA, CDR2 YSYEKL, per germline. This CDR3 spans 16 amino acids. The V and J ends lost 0 bases and 0 bases respectively, with 11 bases between them. The CDR3 is CASSQEYGQLNTEAFF. CDR3 bases: TGCGCCAGCAGCCAAGAATACGGACAGTTGAACACTGAAGCTTTCTTT.

The rearrangement uses TRBV7-2 and TRBJ2-1, with D perhaps matching TRBD2 (6 bases). Per the germline V gene, CDR1 is SGHTA and CDR2 is FQGNSA. The CDR3 consists of 14 residues. Trimming cost V 1 base and J 3 bases, with 7 bases left between them. CDR3 protein: CASSLVRGYNEQFF. DNA for the CDR3: TGTGCCAGCAGCTTAGTGCGGGGCTACAATGAGCAGTTCTTC.

V and J are TRBV28 and TRBJ2-7, with a weak D call TRBD1 (5 bases). Between the trimmed V and J ends, which lost 7 bases and 2 bases, there was a span of 18 bases. Per germline, CDR1 MDHEN and CDR2 SYDVKM. The CDR3 sequence is 15 residues long. Here the CDR3 DNA reads TGTGCCAGCACCGAACGGCTGGGGCAAACCTACGAGCAGTACTTC. Translation gives CASTERLGQTYEQYF.

This chain joins TRBV29-1 and TRBJ2-1; D gene ambiguous. The CDR3 is 14 amino acids. V gave up 3 bases and J gave up 5 bases, with 14 bases separating them. The germline V gene encodes CDR1 SQVTM and CDR2 ANQGSEA. CDR3 coding DNA: TGCAGCGTTGAGCGCTTCAATAACGACAATGAGCAGTTCTTC. It codes for CSVERFNNDNEQFF.

V is TRBV27 and J is TRBJ2-2, with TRBD2 matching over 11 bases. The V and J ends lost 5 bases and 3 bases, in that order; junction bases with no gene match: 8. From germline, CDR1 is MNHEY and CDR2 SMNVEV (reference sequence). The length of the CDR3 is 17 residues. Here the CDR3 DNA reads TGTGCCAGCAGTCCCTCTAGCGGGAGGTCGGACACCGGGGAGCTGTTTTTT. Its protein product is CASSPSSGRSDTGELFF.

This chain links TRBV19 with TRBJ2-3; weak D call: TRBD2 (6 bases). The CDR3 length is 15 residues. Trimming left V 11 bases short and J 0 bases short, with 18 bases between. CDR1 LNHDA and CDR2 SQIVND come from the germline V gene (reference sequence). CDR3 nucleotides: TGTGCCTGCCCACTAGCACGAACTAGCACAGATACGCAGTATTTT. It yields the protein CACPLARTSTDTQYF. The full variable domain, completed using reference TRBV19 and TRBJ2-3, is DGGITQSPKYLFRKEGQNVTLSCEQNLNHDAMYWYRQDPGQGLRLIYYSQIVNDFQKGDIAEGYSVSREKKESFPLTVTSAQKNPTAFYLCACPLARTSTDTQYFGPGTRLTVL.

This chain uses TRBV14 with TRBJ1-2; no firm D call. The germline V gene encodes CDR1 SGHDN and CDR2 FVKESK. Trimming removed 5 bases from V and 0 bases from J, with 13 bases in between. The CDR3 totals 15 residues. The CDR3 coding sequence is TGTGCCAGCAGCGCCTCTTTCTCAGCTAACTATGGCTACACCTTC. This encodes CASSASFSANYGYTF.

V and J are TRBV11-2 and TRBJ2-7; TRBD1 matches at 7 bases. CDR1 is SGHAT, CDR2 FQNNGV, per germline. The CDR3 is made up of 17 amino acids. V was clipped by 4 bases and J by 5 bases; unmatched bases: 17. The CDR3 DNA follows: TGTGCCAGCAGCTCAAGAGAGCCGGGACAGACAGACAACGAGCAGTACTTC. Its protein is CASSSREPGQTDNEQYF. The whole variable domain, filled in from reference TRBV11-2 and TRBJ2-7, reads EAGVAQSPRYKIIEKRQSVAFWCNPISGHATLYWYQQILGQGPKLLIQFQNNGVVDDSQLPKDRFSAERLKGVDSTLKIQPAKLEDSAVYLCASSSREPGQTDNEQYFGPGTRLTVT.

The chain couples TRBV7-9 to TRBJ2-1; tentatively, D is TRBD2 (7 bases). This CDR3 is built from 15 residues. Trimming took off 6 bases at V and 10 bases at J, with 22 bases between the two ends. Per germline, CDR1 SEHNR and CDR2 FQNEAQ (reference sequence). The CDR3 sequence is CASSRAGARSREQFF. Written as DNA, the CDR3 is TGTGCCAGCAGTCGGGCGGGGGCCCGATCACGAGAGCAGTTCTTC.

V usage is TRBV6-5 and J usage is TRBJ2-5; D remains ambiguous. This CDR3 contains 13 residues. Germline CDR1 reads MNHEY; CDR2 reads SVGAGI. Between the trimmed V and J ends, which lost 2 bases and 4 bases, there was a span of 8 bases. Here the CDR3 reads CASSYPYSETQYF. In DNA form, the CDR3 reads TGTGCCAGCAGTTACCCCTACTCAGAGACCCAGTACTTC.

J is TRBJ2-1 and V is TRBV2, with D perhaps TRBD2 (6 bases). Germline V gene sequence: CDR1 SNHLY, CDR2 FYNNEI. The CDR3 consists of 15 residues. The germline V and J ends were trimmed by 2 bases and 8 bases, with 16 bases remaining between them. CDR3 DNA: TGTGCCAGCAGTGAAAAAGGCCTAGCGTTCGATGAGCAGTTCTTC. This translates into CASSEKGLAFDEQFF. Combining the CDR3 with reference TRBV2 and TRBJ2-1 gives the whole variable domain EPEVTQTPSHQVTQMGQEVILRCVPISNHLYFYWYRQILGQKVEFLVSFYNNEISEKSEIFDDQFSVERPDGSNFTLKIRSTKLEDSAMYFCASSEKGLAFDEQFFGPGTRLTVL.

The V call is TRBV7-8, the J call TRBJ2-2; TRBD1 aligns across 9 bases. Germline CDR1 SGHVS, CDR2 FQNEAQ. The CDR3 loop spans 17 amino acids. J gave up 7 bases and V 0 bases, and 9 bases lay outside the gene matches. The CDR3 is CASSLAFGQGFNGELFF. The CDR3, as DNA: TGTGCCAGCAGCTTAGCGTTTGGACAGGGGTTTAACGGGGAGCTGTTTTTT.

This sequence joins TRBV6-1 and TRBJ2-7; 13 bases map to TRBD2. Germline trimming cut 5 bases from V and 4 bases from J; bases unmatched to any gene: 5. Germline CDR1 reads MNHNS; CDR2 reads SASEGT. The CDR3 has 15 amino acids. CDR3 sequence reads: CASSRTSGSHYEQYF. CDR3 coding DNA: TGTGCCAGCAGTAGGACTAGCGGGAGTCATTACGAGCAGTACTTC.